This TCR beta chain was recovered during a study of cytotoxic CD8 clonotypes in ibrutinib-treated CLL. Assay: immunoSEQ multiplex PCR; the TCRdb copy retains only in-frame clones and omits some. The table records tens of thousands of clones, around 68% of them present only once. Germline CDR1 MNHNS, CDR2 SASEGT. The CDR3 covers 12 residues. V gave up 4 bases and J gave up 11 bases, with 9 bases separating them. This sequence was found in a human donor with chronic lymphocytic leukemia. The chain combines TRBV6-1 with TRBJ1-6; D gene unclear. Here the sequenced sample was PBMCs, taken after 12 months of ibrutinib treatment. Here the CDR3 DNA reads TGTGCCAGCAGTGGCGACCCAGCACCCCTCCACTTT. Its protein product is CASSGDPAPLHF.